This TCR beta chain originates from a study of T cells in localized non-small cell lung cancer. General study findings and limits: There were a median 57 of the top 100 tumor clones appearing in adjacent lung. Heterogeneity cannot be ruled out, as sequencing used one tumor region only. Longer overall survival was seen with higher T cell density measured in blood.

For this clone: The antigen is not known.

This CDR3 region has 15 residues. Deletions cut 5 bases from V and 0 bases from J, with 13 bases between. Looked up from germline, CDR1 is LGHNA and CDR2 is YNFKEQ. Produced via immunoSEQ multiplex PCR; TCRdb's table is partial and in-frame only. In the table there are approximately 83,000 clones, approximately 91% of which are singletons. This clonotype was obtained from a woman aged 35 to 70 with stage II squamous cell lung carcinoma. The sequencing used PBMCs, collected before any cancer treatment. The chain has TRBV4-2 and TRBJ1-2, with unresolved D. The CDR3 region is CASSIAAETNYGYTF. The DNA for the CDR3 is TGTGCCAGCAGCATAGCGGCGGAGACTAACTATGGCTACACCTTC.